This entry features one T cell receptor (beta chain) sequence. Its specificity is unknown. The data stem from a study of beta chain features in type 1 diabetes. Study at large: There was similarity between patients and healthy donors in age, gender and cell yields. Whole-study results and caveats: Significant though moderate, a shortening of TCRB CDR3s appeared in all four CD4+ subsets of Type 1 diabetes patients. Cells expressing TCR highly could be over-represented by cDNA sequencing.

Sequenced material consisted of expressed TCRB transcripts (all of the isolated RNA was reverse transcribed). Generated by immunoSEQ multiplex PCR, the TCRdb table keeps only in-frame clones and is missing some. This repertoire shows about 370,000 clones, around 10% found once; its top ten account for about 0.6%. CDR1 SGHTA and CDR2 FQGNSA come from the germline V gene. The CDR3 spans 14 residues. Trimming cost V 3 bases and J 4 bases; bases outside gene matches: 4. Sequenced sample: central memory CD4+ T cells from blood. The rearrangement uses TRBV7-2 and TRBJ1-1, with 8 positions matching TRBD1. The TCR originated in a young man with type 1 diabetes. In DNA form, the CDR3 reads TGTGCCAGCAGCTTCCAGGGGGCGGGCACTGAAGCTTTCTTT. Translated, it gives CASSFQGAGTEAFF.